This TCR beta chain was identified during a study of early T cells in non-severe SARS-CoV-2 infection. Study details: Chains from this unsorted whole-blood bulk RNA could not be paired.

Unique molecular identifiers were affixed to single, distinct cDNA molecules. TCRdb ran MiXCR on the 5' RACE reads and lists one entry per CDR3 protein. Of fewer than 40,000 distinct CDR3 sequences in the sample, roughly 4.5% were seen once. Study-wide points: Comparison of clonotypes with VDJdb favored anti-spike CD8 responses while missing private and CD4 specificities.

There are many counts of this clonotype. What it binds is unknown. The junction had 8 bases not matched to a gene; V was cut back by 3 bases and J by 16 bases. The CDR3 is made up of 12 amino acids. From germline, CDR1 is SEHNR and CDR2 FQNEAQ (reference sequence). Sequences were obtained from whole blood. This sequence joins TRBV7-9 and TRBJ2-1; 8 positions agree with TRBD1. The receptor was derived from an adult who was a healthcare worker with PCR-confirmed SARS-CoV-2 infection or an uninfected control (not recorded which). CDR3 loop: CASSLTDRGHFF. Written as DNA, the CDR3 is TGTGCCAGCAGCTTGACAGACAGGGGCCATTTCTTC.